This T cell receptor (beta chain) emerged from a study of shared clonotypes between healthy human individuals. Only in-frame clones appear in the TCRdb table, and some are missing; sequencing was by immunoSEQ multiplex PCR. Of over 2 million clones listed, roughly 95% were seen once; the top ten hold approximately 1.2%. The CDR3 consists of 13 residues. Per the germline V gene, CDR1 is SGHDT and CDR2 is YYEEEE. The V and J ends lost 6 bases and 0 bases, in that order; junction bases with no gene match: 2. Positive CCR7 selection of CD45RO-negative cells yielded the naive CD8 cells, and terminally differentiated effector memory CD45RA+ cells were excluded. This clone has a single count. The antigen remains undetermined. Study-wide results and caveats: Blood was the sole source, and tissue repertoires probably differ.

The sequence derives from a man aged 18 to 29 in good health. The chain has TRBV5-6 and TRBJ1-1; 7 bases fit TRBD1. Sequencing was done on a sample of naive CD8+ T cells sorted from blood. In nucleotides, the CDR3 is TGTGCCAGCAAGGGGGCGATGAACACTGAAGCTTTCTTT. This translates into CASKGAMNTEAFF.